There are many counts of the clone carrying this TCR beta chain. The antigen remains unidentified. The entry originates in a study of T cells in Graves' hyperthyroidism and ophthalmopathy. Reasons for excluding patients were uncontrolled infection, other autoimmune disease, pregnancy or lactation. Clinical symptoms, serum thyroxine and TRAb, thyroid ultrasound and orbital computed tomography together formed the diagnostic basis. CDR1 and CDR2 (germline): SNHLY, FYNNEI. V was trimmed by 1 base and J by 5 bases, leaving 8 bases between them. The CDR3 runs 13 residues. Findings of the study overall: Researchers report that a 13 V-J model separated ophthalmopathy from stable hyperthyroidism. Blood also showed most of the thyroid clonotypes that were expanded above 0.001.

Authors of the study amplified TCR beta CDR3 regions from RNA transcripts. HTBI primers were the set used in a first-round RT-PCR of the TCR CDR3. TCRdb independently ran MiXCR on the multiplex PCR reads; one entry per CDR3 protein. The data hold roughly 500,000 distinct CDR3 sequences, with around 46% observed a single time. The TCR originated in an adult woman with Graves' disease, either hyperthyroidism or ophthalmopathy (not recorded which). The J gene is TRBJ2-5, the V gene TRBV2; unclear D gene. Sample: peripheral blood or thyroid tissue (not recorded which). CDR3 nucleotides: TGTGCCAGCAGTGAAGGCAGGCGGGAGACCCAGTACTTC. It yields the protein CASSEGRRETQYF.